Sequencing of this TCR beta chain was carried out in a study of vaccination and CD4 T cells after COVID-19. Treatment in this sample: 10-day PBMC culture with coronavirus spike peptide pools or control peptides (ViraFEST assay). After removal of 1 base from V and 3 bases from J, the junction contained 1 base not matched to a gene. The CDR3 covers 16 residues. From germline, CDR1 is KGHDR and CDR2 SFDVKD. Researchers used the Oncomine TCR Beta short-read assay to sequence DNA from cultured CD4+ T cells. Once CD4+ T cells had been cultured, genomic DNA was extracted from them. TCRdb recomputed calls from the PCR reads with MiXCR, one row per CDR3 protein. Here the sample spans about 5,500 distinct CDR3 sequences, about 46% being singletons. Turning to this clonotype: Its cognate antigen is unknown.

The chain links TRBV24-1 to TRBJ2-3, with TRBD2 identical over 12 bases. The sample was CD4+ T cells from blood, cultured in vitro. This clonotype was sampled from a human donor who had recovered from COVID-19. This CDR3 reads CATSDFTSGRTDTQYF. The CDR3 bases are TGTGCCACCAGTGATTTCACTAGCGGGAGGACAGATACGCAGTATTTT.